This T cell receptor (beta chain) was captured by sequencing in a study of beta chain features in type 1 diabetes. The study, taken as a whole, reports: Unsettled here was the matter of whether HLA type influences TCRB rearrangement. Patients with type 1 diabetes showed fewer VDJ junction insertions and more deletions.

Investigators reverse transcribed all isolated RNA, so they sequenced expressed TCRB transcripts. Assay used: immunoSEQ multiplex PCR; TCRdb lists only in-frame clones, some missing. The sample contains 400,000 to 500,000 clones, about 15% of which appear only once. It was via CD45RO/CCR7/CD25/CD127/CD95/CD27 that CD4+ naive, central memory, regulatory and stem cell-like memory cells were sorted. Over 95% purity was reached by all sorted populations. This clone was counted at least ten times. Antigen: not known. Trimming cost V 4 bases and J 2 bases, with 9 bases left between them. Germline-derived CDR1 and CDR2 are SQVTM and ANQGSEA. This CDR3 region has 13 residues.

Sequenced sample: naive CD4+ T cells from blood. This sequence originates from a man aged 30 to 45 in good health. The V gene is TRBV29-1, the J gene TRBJ2-1, with D perhaps matching TRBD1 or TRBD2 (5 bases each). Written as DNA, the CDR3 is TGCAGCGTTGTATCGGGGCCCTACAATGAGCAGTTCTTC. Translating gives CSVVSGPYNEQFF.